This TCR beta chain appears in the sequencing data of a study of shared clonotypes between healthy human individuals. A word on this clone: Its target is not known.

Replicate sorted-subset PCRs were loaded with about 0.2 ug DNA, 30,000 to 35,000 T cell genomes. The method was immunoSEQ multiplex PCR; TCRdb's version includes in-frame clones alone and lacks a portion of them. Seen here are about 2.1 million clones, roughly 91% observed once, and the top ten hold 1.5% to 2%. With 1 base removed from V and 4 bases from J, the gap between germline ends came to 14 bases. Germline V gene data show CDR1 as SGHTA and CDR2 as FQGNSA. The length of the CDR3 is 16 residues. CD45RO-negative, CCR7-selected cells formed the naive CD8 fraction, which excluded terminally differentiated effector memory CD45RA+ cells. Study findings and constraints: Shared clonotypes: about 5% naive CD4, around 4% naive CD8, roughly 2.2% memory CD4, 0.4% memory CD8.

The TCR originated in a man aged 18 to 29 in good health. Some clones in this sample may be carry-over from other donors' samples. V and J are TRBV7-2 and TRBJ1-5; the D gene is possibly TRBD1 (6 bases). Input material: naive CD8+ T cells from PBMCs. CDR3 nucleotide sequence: TGTGCCAGCAGCTTAGACCTAGAAGGACAGAATCAGCCCCAGCATTTT. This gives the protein CASSLDLEGQNQPQHF.